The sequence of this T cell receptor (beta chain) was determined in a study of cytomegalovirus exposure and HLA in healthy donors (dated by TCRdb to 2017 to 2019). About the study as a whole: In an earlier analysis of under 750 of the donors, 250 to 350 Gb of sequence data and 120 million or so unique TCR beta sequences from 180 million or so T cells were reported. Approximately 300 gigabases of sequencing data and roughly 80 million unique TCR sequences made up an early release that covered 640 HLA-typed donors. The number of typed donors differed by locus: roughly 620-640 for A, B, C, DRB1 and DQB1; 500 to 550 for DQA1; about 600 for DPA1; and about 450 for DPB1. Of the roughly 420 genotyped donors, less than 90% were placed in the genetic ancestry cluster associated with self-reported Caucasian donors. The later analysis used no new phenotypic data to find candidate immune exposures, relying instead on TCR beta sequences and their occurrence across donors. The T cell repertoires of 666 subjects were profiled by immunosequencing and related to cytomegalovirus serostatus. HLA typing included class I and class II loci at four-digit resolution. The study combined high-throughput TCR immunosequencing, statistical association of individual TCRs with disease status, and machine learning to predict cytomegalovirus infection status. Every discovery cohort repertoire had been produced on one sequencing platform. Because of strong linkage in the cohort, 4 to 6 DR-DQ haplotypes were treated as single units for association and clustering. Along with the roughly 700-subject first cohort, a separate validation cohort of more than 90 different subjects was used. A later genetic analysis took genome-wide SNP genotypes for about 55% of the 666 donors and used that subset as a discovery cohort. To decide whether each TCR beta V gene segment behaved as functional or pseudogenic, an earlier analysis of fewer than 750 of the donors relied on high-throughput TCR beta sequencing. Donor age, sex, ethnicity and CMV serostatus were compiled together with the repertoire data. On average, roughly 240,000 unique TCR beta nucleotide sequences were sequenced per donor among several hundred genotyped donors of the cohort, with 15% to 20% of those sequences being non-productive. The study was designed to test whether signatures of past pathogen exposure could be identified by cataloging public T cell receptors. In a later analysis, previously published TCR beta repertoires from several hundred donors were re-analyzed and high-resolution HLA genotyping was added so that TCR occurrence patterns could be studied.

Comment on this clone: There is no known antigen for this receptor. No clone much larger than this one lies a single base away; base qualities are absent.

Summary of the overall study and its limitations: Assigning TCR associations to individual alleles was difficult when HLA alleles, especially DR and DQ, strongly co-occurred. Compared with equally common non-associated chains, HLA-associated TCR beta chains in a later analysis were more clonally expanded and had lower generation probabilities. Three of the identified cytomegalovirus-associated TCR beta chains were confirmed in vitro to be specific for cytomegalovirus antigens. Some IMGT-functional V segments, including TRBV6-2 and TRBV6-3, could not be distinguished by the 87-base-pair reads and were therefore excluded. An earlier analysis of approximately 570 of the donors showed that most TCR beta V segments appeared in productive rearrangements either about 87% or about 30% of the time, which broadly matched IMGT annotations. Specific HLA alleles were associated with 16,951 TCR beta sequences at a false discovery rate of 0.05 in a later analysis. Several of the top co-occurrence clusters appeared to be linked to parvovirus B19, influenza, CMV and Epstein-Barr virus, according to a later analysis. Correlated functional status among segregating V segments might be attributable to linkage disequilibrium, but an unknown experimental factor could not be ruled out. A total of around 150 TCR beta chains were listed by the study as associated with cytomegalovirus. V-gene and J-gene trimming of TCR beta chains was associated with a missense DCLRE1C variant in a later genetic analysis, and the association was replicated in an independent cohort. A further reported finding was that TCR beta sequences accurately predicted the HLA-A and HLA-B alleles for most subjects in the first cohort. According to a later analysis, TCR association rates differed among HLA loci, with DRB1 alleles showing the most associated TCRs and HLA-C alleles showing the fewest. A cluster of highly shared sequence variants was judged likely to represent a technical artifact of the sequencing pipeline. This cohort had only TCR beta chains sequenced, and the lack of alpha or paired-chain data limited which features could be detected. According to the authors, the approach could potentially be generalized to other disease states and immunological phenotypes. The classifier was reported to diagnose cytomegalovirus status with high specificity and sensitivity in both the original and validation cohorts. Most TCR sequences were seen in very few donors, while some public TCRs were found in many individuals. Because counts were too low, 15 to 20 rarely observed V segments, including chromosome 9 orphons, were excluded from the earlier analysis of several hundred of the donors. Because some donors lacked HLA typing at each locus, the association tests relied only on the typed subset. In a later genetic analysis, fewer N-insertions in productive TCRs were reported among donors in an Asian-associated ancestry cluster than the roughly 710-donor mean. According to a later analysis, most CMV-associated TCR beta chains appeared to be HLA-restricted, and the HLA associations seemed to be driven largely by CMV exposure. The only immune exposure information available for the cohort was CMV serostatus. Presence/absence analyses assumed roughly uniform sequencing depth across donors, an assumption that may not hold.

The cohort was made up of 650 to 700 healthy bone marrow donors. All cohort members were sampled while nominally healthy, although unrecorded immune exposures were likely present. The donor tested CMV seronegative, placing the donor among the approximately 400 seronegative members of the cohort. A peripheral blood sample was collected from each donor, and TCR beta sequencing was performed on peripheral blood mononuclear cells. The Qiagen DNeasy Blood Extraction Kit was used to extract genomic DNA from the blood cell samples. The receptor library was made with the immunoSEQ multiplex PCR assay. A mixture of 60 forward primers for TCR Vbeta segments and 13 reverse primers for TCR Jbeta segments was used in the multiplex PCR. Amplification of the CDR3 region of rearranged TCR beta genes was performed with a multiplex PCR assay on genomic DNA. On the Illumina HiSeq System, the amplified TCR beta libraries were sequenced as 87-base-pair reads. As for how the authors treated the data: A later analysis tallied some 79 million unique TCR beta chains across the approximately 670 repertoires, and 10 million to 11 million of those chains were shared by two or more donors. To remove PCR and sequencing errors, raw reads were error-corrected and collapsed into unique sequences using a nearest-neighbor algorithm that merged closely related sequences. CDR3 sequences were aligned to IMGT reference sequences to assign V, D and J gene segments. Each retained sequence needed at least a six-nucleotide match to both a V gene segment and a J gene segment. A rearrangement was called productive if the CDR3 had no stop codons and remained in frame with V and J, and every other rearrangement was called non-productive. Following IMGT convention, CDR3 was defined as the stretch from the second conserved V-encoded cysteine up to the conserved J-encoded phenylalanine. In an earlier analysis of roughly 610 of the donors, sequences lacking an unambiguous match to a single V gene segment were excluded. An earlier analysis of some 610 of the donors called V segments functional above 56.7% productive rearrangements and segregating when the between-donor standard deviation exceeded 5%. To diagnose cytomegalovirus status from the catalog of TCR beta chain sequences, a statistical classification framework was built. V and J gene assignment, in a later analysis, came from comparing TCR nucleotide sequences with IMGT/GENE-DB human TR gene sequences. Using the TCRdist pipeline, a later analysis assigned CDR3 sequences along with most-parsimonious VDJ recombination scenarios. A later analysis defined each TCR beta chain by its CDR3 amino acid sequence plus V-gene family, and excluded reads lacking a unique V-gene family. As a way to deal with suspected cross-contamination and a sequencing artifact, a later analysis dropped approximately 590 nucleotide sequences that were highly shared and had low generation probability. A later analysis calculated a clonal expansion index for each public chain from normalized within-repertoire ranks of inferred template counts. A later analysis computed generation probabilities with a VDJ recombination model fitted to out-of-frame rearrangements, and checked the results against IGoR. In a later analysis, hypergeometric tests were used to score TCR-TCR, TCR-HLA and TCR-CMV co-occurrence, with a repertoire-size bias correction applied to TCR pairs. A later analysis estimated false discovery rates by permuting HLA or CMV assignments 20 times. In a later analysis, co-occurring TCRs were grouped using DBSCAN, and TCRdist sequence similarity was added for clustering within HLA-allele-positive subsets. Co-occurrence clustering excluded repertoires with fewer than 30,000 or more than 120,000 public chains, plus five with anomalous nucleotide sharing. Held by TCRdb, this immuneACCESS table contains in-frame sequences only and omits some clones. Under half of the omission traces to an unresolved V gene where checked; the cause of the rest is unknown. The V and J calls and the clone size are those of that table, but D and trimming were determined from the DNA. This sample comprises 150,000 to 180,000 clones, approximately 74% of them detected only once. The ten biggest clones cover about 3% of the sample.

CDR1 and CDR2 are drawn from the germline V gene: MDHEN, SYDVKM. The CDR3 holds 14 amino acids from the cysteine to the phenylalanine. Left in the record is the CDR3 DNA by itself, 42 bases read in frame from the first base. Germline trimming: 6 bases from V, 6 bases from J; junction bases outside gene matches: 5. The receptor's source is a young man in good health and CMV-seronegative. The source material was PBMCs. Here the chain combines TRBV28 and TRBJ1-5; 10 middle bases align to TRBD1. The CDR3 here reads CASRTDRGRQPQHF. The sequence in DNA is TGTGCCAGCAGGACCGACAGGGGGCGTCAGCCCCAGCATTTT.